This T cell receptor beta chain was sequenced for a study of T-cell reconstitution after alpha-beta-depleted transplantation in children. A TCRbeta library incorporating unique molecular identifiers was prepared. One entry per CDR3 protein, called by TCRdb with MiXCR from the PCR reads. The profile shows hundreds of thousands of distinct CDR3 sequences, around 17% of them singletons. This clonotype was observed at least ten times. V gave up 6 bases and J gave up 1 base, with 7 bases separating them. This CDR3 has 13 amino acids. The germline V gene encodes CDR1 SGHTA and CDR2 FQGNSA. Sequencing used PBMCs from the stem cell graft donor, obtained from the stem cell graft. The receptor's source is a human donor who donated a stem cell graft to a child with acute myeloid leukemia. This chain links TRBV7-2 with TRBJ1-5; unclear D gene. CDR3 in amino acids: CASSLESNQPQHF. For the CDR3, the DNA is TGTGCCAGCAGTTTGGAGAGCAATCAGCCCCAGCATTTT.